This T cell receptor beta chain was profiled in a study of radiotherapy plus CTLA-4 blockade in lung cancer. This CDR3 comprises 15 residues. Germline assignment: CDR1 SSHAT and CDR2 FNYEAQ (reference sequence). This clone has just one count. Its antigen is as yet unknown. At one end the junction does not follow the germline gene, possibly because of a read error. Whole-study results and caveats: Radiotherapy with ipilimumab was followed by blood expansion of tumor-derived clones.

Here immunoSEQ multiplex PCR was the method, and the copy in TCRdb shows in-frame clones only, minus some. In the table there are around 80,000 clones, around 81% of which are singletons. The chain carries TRBV7-7 and TRBJ2-5; 7 bases are shared with TRBD1. This sample comprised peripheral blood, obtained from a patient treated with radiotherapy plus ipilimumab. The source is a human donor with non-small cell lung cancer whose response to radiotherapy plus ipilimumab could not be evaluated. Some clones in this sample may be carry-over from other donors' samples. CDR3 in DNA: TGTGCTAGCAGCAAAACAGGGGCGGCCCAAGAGACCCAGTACTTC. Translated, it gives CASSKTGAAQETQYF.